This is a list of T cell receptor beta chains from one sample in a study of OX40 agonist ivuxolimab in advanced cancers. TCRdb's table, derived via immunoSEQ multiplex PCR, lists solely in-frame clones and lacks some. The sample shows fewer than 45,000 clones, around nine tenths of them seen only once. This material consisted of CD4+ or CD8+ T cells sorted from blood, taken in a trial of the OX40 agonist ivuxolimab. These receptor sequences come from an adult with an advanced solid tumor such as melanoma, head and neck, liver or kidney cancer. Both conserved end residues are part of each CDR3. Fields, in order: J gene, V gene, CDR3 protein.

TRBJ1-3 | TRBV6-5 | CASSSAHRGNGNTIYF
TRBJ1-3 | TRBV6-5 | CASSPNAGSGNTIYF
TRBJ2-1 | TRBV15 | CATSSLRAYNEQFF
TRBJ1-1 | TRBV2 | CASSASQLGTEAFF
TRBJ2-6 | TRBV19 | CASSIDSSSGANVLTF
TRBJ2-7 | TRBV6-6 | CASSYSPSAPYEQYF
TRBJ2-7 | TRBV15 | CATRSPGDRTYEQYF
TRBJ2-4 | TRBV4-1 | CASSQETGLKNIQYF
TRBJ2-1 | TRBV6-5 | CATRRTGSSYNEQFF
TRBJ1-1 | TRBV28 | CASSARFEAFF
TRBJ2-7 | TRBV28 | CASSRVGHSYEQYF
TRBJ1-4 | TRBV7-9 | CASSSQGDNEKLFF
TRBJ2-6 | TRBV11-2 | CASSPRGYSGASGANVLTF
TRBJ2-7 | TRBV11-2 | CASSPTGRASGSPYEQYF
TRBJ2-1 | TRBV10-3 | CAISEASGSLEQFF
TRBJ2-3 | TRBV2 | CASRADLYGTDTQYF
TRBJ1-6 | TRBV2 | CASTGYNSPLHF
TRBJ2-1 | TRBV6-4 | CASSDHIAGGYNEQFF
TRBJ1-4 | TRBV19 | CASRPTPFENEKLFF
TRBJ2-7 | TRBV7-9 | CASSSPGRVGYEQYF
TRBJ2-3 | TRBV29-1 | CSVEGGPSMDTQYF
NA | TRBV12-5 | CASGSGLAVYEQYF
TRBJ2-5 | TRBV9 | CASSVEAGQETQYF
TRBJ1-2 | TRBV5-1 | CASSMGIRGYTF
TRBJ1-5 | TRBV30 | CAWSAKGLFNQPQHF
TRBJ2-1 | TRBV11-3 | CASSPGAGTYNEQFF
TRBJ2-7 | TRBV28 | CASSSTYEQYF
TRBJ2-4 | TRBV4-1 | CASSQGVGNIQYF
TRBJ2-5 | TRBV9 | CASSPRPTLRGQETQYF
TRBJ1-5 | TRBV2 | CASSLQGLGQPQHF
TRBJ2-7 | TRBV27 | CASSSPYGQYF
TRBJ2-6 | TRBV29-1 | CSVGGPRDPGANVLTF
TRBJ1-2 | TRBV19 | CASSILAGTGRHGYTF
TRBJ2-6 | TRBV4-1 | CASCGQGSSGANVLTF
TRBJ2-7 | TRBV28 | CASSPTSGRDEQYF
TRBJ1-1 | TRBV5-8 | CASSLFQEAEAFF
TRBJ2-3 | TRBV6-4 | CASSGPGTARADTQYF
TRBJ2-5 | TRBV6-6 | CASSYSTSGSRETQYF
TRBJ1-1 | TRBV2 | CASSAQMNTEAFF
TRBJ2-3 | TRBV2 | CASTKTTGRDTQYF
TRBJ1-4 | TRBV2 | CATSPTGNGEKLFF
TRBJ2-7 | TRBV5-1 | CASSPATGYEQYF
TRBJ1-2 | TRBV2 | CASSEAAGQIYGYTF
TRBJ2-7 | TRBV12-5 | CASGPRTGYEQYF
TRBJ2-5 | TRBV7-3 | CASSPQGVPGAQYF
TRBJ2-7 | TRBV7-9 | CASSFYGSGRAYEQYF
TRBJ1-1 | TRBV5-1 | CASSSRGGNTEAFF
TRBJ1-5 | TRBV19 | CASTRTGGKSNQPQHF
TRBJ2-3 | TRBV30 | CAWRSANVPAPTQYF
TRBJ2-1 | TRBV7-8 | CASSLEGGTTYNEQFF
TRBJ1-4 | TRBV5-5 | CASSLTATNEKLFF
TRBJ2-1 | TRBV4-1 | CASSQVHLVTYNEQFF